This TCR beta chain was observed in a study of response to subunit inactivated influenza vaccine. The study's findings and limits: Each seasonal influenza vaccination, the authors suggested, recruits few new T cells.

As for this clonotype: Its antigen is still unknown.

Trimming removed 1 base at V and 1 base at J, with 12 bases between. CDR1 is SGDLS and CDR2 is YYNGEE in the germline V gene. There are 15 residues in the CDR3. Via MiXCR, TCRdb re-called the RT-PCR reads, giving one row per CDR3 protein. Here the sample spans hundreds of thousands of distinct CDR3 sequences, about 14% being singletons. The starting material was PBMCs from blood, obtained roughly 15 days before vaccination. The V and J genes are TRBV9 and TRBJ2-7, with D tentatively TRBD2 (6 bases). This TCR was recovered from a man aged 50-60 years who received an inactivated influenza vaccine. The CDR3 loop is CASSVRAGGSYEQYF. The CDR3 bases are TGTGCCAGCAGCGTAAGAGCGGGCGGATCCTACGAGCAGTACTTC.